This T cell receptor beta chain was found in a study of CD8+CD57+ T cells in acquired aplastic anemia (dated by TCRdb to 2016 to 2019). About the study as a whole: A mean of about 3 ug of DNA, ranging from roughly 0.17 to 30 ug, was extracted from sorted CD4+ and CD8+ cells. Healthy donor samples averaged roughly 9.9 million reads for CD4+ and 11 million to 14 million for CD8+ cells. The paper as a whole reports these results and caveats: Fewer than 35 CD8+ CDR3 sequences were found to be shared between patients and controls, but these sequences appeared to be highly expressed in patients and within the immunodominant clones of the patients. CD8+ Simpson's diversity did not differ significantly between patients and healthy controls (P=0.060).

With respect to this clonotype: Its antigen specificity is not known. One base away there is no much larger clone; base qualities are not given.

In the study, sorted CD4+ and CD8+ blood T cells from patients with severe aplastic anemia and from healthy subjects underwent deep sequencing of TCR repertoires. Ficoll-Paque density gradient centrifugation was used to isolate peripheral blood mononuclear cells. CD4+ and CD8+ T cells were sorted by FACS or magnetic beads before DNA extraction. The germline V gene specifies ENHRY as CDR1 and SYGVKD as CDR2. V is pared back by 4 bases and J by 19 bases, with 14 bases lying between the germline termini. The CDR3 runs 11 residues from the cysteine to the phenylalanine. Of the read, only the CDR3 DNA is kept; its 33 bases are in frame from base 1. Genomic DNA served as template for TCR beta VDJ combination and CDR3 sequence profiling. An Illumina HiSeq 2000 was the platform used for TCR repertoire sequencing. For the original study's pipeline: TRBV/TRBJ rearrangement plots, CDR3 size and DJ length profiles, and Simpson's diversity index were used to assess repertoires. The most abundant DNA sequence in the deep sequencing data was defined as the immunodominant clone. CDR3 amino acid sequences were checked for sharing across subjects and were also compared against the VDJdb database and published repertoires. The raw public reads went through TCRdb reprocessing: fastp at Q25, MiXCR clone calling, in-frame beta chains kept. Each CDR3 protein appears once, grouped with its most common genes and DNA. These V and J calls are TCRdb output, not the study's own analysis. Across this sample there are roughly 81,000 distinct CDR3 sequences, with less than 60% seen only once. The biggest ten clones account for around 63% of the sample.

The chain couples TRBV10-3 to TRBJ1-6, with TRBD1 as a weak D call on 5 bases. The source of this sequence is a human donor in good health, serving as a control. The specimen was sorted CD4+, CD8+, or CD8+CD57+ T cells (not recorded which) from PBMCs. The nucleotide sequence reads TGTGCCATCAGTGCGGGGACGGAACCGCACTTT. Its protein is CAISAGTEPHF.